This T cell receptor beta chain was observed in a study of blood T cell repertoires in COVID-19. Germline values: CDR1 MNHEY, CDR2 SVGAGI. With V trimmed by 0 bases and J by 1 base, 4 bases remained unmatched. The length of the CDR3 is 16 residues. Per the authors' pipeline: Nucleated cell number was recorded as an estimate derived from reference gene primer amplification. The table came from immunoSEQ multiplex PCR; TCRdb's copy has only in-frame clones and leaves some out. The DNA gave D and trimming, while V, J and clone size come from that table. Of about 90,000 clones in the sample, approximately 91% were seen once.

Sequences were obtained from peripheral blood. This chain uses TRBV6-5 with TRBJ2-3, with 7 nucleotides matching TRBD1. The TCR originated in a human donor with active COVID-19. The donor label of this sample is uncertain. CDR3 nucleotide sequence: TGTGCCAGCAGTTACTCGAGGGGGCGAGGCACAGATACGCAGTATTTT. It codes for CASSYSRGRGTDTQYF.